A selection of T cell receptor beta chains follows, all from one sample in a study. TCRdb independently ran MiXCR on the RT-PCR reads; one entry per CDR3 protein. Of almost 700,000 distinct CDR3 sequences detected, approximately 15% appear once; the ten largest clones hold roughly 4%. The sample consisted of memory CD4+ T cells from blood. These TCRs come from a female donor in good health, serving as a healthy control. The CDR3 runs from the conserved cysteine through the conserved F or W. D genes are given only for firm matches. Part of the rows lack a size; the others show once, few, many or a class for expanded clones.

size: few
V: TRBV6-5
D: TRBD2
J: TRBJ2-7
CDR3: CASSYSTAASGGSSSYEQYF
DNA: TGTGCCAGCAGTTACTCGACCGCGGCTAGCGGGGGTAGCAGCTCCTACGAGCAGTACTTC

size: .
V: TRBV20-1
D: TRBD1
J: TRBJ1-2
CDR3: CSAQRGGITGGADGYTF
DNA: TGCAGTGCCCAAAGGGGAGGGATTACAGGGGGCGCGGATGGCTACACCTTC

size: few
V: TRBV11-2
D: .
J: TRBJ1-1
CDR3: CASSLIGGTAFF
DNA: TGTGCCAGCAGCTTAATTGGGGGCACGGCTTTCTTT

size: .
V: TRBV13
D: .
J: TRBJ2-7
CDR3: CASRGPGYEQYF
DNA: TGTGCCAGCCGCGGACCAGGCTACGAGCAGTACTTC

size: .
V: TRBV6-5
D: .
J: TRBJ2-2
CDR3: CASSYKGEGALFF
DNA: TGTGCCAGCAGTTATAAGGGGGAGGGGGCGCTGTTTTTT

size: .
V: TRBV5-1
D: TRBD1
J: TRBJ1-6
CDR3: CASSLEGQALNSPLHF
DNA: TGCGCCAGCAGCTTGGAGGGACAGGCTCTCAATTCACCCCTCCACTTT

size: .
V: TRBV6-5
D: TRBD1
J: TRBJ1-2
CDR3: CASRIDRDDGYTF
DNA: TGTGCCAGCAGGATAGACAGGGATGATGGCTACACCTTC

size: .
V: TRBV18
D: .
J: TRBJ2-7
CDR3: CASSPGSIEQYF
DNA: TGTGCCAGCTCACCAGGATCGATCGAGCAGTACTTC

size: many
V: TRBV5-1
D: TRBD1
J: TRBJ2-7
CDR3: CASSLRLQGAYEQYF
DNA: TGCGCCAGCAGCTTGAGGCTACAGGGGGCCTACGAGCAGTACTTC

size: few
V: TRBV4-2
D: .
J: TRBJ2-5
CDR3: CASSQDRGEGETQYF
DNA: TGTGCCAGCAGCCAAGATCGGGGTGAAGGGGAGACCCAGTACTTC

size: .
V: TRBV20-1
D: TRBD1
J: TRBJ1-2
CDR3: CSARGQGISYGYTF
DNA: TGCAGTGCCAGGGGACAGGGTATAAGCTATGGCTACACCTTC

size: few
V: TRBV5-1
D: TRBD2
J: TRBJ2-1
CDR3: CASSLAGTSGETGEQFF
DNA: TGCGCCAGCAGCTTGGCCGGGACTAGCGGGGAAACGGGTGAGCAGTTCTTC

size: few
V: TRBV29-1
D: TRBD1
J: TRBJ1-1
CDR3: CSVLRDRNTEAFF
DNA: TGCAGCGTACTCCGGGACAGGAACACTGAAGCTTTCTTT

size: .
V: TRBV11-1
D: TRBD1
J: TRBJ2-7
CDR3: CASRFDGTGAHEQYF
DNA: TGTGCCAGCAGATTTGACGGGACAGGGGCCCACGAGCAGTACTTC

size: few
V: TRBV10-3
D: TRBD1
J: TRBJ1-3
CDR3: CAISESNTGGTGNTIYF
DNA: TGTGCCATCAGTGAGTCGAATACAGGGGGGACTGGAAACACCATATATTTT

size: .
V: TRBV20-1
D: TRBD1
J: TRBJ2-2
CDR3: CSAIGQGYTGELFF
DNA: TGCAGTGCTATAGGACAGGGGTACACCGGGGAGCTGTTTTTT

size: few
V: TRBV5-6
D: .
J: TRBJ2-1
CDR3: CASSRDGLSSYNEQFF
DNA: TGTGCCAGCAGCCGGGACGGACTAAGCTCCTACAATGAGCAGTTCTTC

size: .
V: TRBV9
D: TRBD2
J: TRBJ2-3
CDR3: CASSVGTSGGADTQYF
DNA: TGTGCCAGCAGCGTAGGGACTAGCGGGGGGGCAGATACGCAGTATTTT

size: few
V: TRBV7-2
D: .
J: TRBJ2-1
CDR3: CASSWPTGSSYNEQFF
DNA: TGTGCCAGCAGCTGGCCTACCGGGTCCTCCTACAATGAGCAGTTCTTC

size: .
V: TRBV12-3/TRBV12-4
D: TRBD1
J: TRBJ2-6
CDR3: CASSRGQEAEGANVLTF
DNA: TGTGCCAGCAGTCGTGGACAGGAGGCGGAAGGGGCCAACGTCCTGACTTTC

size: few
V: TRBV5-1
D: TRBD1
J: TRBJ1-1
CDR3: CASSQATGSTEAFF
DNA: TGCGCCAGCAGCCAAGCGACAGGGTCCACTGAAGCTTTCTTT

size: few
V: TRBV20-1
D: .
J: TRBJ2-7
CDR3: CSASETYEQYF
DNA: TGCAGTGCTAGCGAGACCTACGAGCAGTACTTC

size: .
V: TRBV20-1
D: .
J: TRBJ2-3
CDR3: CSARVQSNTDTQYF
DNA: TGCAGTGCTAGAGTACAGAGCAACACAGATACGCAGTATTTT

size: .
V: TRBV6-6
D: .
J: TRBJ2-1
CDR3: CARSIWGSYNEQFF
DNA: TGTGCCAGGAGCATTTGGGGCTCCTACAATGAGCAGTTCTTC

size: few
V: TRBV7-2
D: .
J: TRBJ2-4
CDR3: CASSAQSSNFGIQYF
DNA: TGTGCCAGCAGCGCCCAATCCAGTAACTTTGGCATTCAGTACTTC

size: many
V: TRBV4-2
D: TRBD1
J: TRBJ2-7
CDR3: CASSLRRGPEQYF
DNA: TGTGCCAGCAGCCTGAGAAGGGGGCCCGAGCAGTACTTC

size: .
V: TRBV29-1
D: .
J: TRBJ1-3
CDR3: CSVEAGGSGNTIYF
DNA: TGCAGCGTTGAGGCCGGGGGCTCTGGAAACACCATATATTTT

size: .
V: TRBV5-1
D: TRBD1
J: TRBJ2-7
CDR3: CASSSGQGTHEQYF
DNA: TGCGCCAGCAGCTCGGGACAGGGGACTCACGAGCAGTACTTC

size: many
V: TRBV15
D: .
J: TRBJ2-5
CDR3: CATSRVQETQYF
DNA: TGTGCCACCAGCAGAGTCCAAGAGACCCAGTACTTC

size: few
V: TRBV28
D: .
J: TRBJ2-1
CDR3: CASSFSINEQFF
DNA: TGTGCCAGCAGTTTCTCAATAAATGAGCAGTTCTTC

size: few
V: TRBV24-1
D: TRBD1
J: TRBJ1-2
CDR3: CATSDSIPGGYYGYTF
DNA: TGTGCCACCAGTGATTCGATTCCAGGGGGTTACTATGGCTACACCTTC

size: many
V: TRBV4-1
D: .
J: TRBJ1-1
CDR3: CASSQEDRESGAFF
DNA: TGCGCCAGCAGCCAAGAAGATCGGGAGTCTGGAGCTTTCTTT

size: few
V: TRBV7-2
D: TRBD1
J: TRBJ2-3
CDR3: CASSSSQGARNTQYF
DNA: TGTGCCAGCAGCTCATCACAGGGGGCTCGGAATACGCAGTATTTT

size: many
V: TRBV20-1
D: .
J: TRBJ1-6
CDR3: CSATSVVASSYNSPLHF
DNA: TGCAGTGCAACAAGCGTGGTGGCCAGCTCCTATAATTCACCCCTCCACTTT

size: .
V: TRBV7-2
D: .
J: TRBJ2-3
CDR3: CASSPFPGTDTQYF
DNA: TGTGCCAGCAGCCCTTTTCCTGGCACAGATACGCAGTATTTT

size: .
V: TRBV12-3/TRBV12-4
D: .
J: TRBJ1-1
CDR3: CASSLRHLGTEAFF
DNA: TGTGCCAGCAGTTTAAGACACTTGGGCACTGAAGCTTTCTTT

size: many
V: TRBV20-1
D: .
J: TRBJ2-5
CDR3: CSAMRGVPETQYF
DNA: TGCAGTGCCATGCGTGGGGTCCCAGAGACCCAGTACTTC

size: few
V: TRBV7-3
D: .
J: TRBJ1-1
CDR3: CASSFEGRYTEAFF
DNA: TGTGCCAGCAGCTTTGAAGGGCGTTACACTGAAGCTTTCTTT

size: many
V: TRBV12-3/TRBV12-4
D: TRBD2
J: TRBJ2-7
CDR3: CASSLWGLAEYEQYF
DNA: TGTGCCAGCAGTTTATGGGGACTAGCGGAATACGAGCAGTACTTC

size: .
V: TRBV20-1
D: .
J: TRBJ2-7
CDR3: CSARTTSRLSYEQYF
DNA: TGCAGTGCTAGAACAACTAGCCGTCTCTCCTACGAGCAGTACTTC

size: many
V: TRBV5-1
D: TRBD2
J: TRBJ2-5
CDR3: CASSLRLAGQETQYF
DNA: TGCGCCAGCAGCTTAAGACTAGCGGGACAAGAGACCCAGTACTTC

size: .
V: TRBV20-1
D: TRBD1
J: TRBJ1-2
CDR3: CSAGNPGQSNGPAGGYTF
DNA: TGCAGTGCTGGAAACCCGGGACAGTCAAACGGCCCTGCAGGGGGCTACACCTTC

size: few
V: TRBV7-8
D: TRBD2
J: TRBJ2-7
CDR3: CASSLGLAGGMGEQYF
DNA: TGTGCCAGCAGCTTGGGACTAGCGGGAGGAATGGGCGAGCAGTACTTC

size: .
V: TRBV6-5
D: TRBD2
J: TRBJ2-5
CDR3: CASRRLAGSQETQYF
DNA: TGTGCCAGCAGACGACTAGCGGGATCCCAAGAGACCCAGTACTTC

size: .
V: TRBV6-1
D: .
J: TRBJ1-1
CDR3: CASKDYGASAFF
DNA: TGTGCCAGCAAAGATTACGGGGCATCAGCTTTCTTT

size: .
V: TRBV18
D: .
J: TRBJ1-1
CDR3: CASLRSGDTEAFF
DNA: TGTGCCAGCCTTCGGTCGGGGGACACTGAAGCTTTCTTT

size: .
V: TRBV7-2
D: .
J: TRBJ2-7
CDR3: CASSLGGSPSYEQYF
DNA: TGTGCCAGCAGCTTAGGTGGTAGCCCAAGCTACGAGCAGTACTTC

size: many
V: TRBV7-2
D: .
J: TRBJ1-5
CDR3: CASSLGGSIHQPQHF
DNA: TGTGCCAGCAGCTTAGGGGGCTCAATCCATCAGCCCCAGCATTTT

size: .
V: TRBV5-1
D: .
J: TRBJ2-7
CDR3: CASSLTDTTQARYF
DNA: TGCGCCAGCAGCTTGACGGACACCACACAGGCAAGGTACTTC

size: .
V: TRBV12-3/TRBV12-4
D: .
J: TRBJ1-1
CDR3: CASGWDYTEAFF
DNA: TGTGCCAGCGGTTGGGATTACACTGAAGCTTTCTTT

size: many
V: TRBV10-3
D: .
J: TRBJ2-5
CDR3: CAISALDTRETQYF
DNA: TGTGCCATCAGTGCCCTGGACACCCGGGAGACCCAGTACTTC

size: .
V: TRBV11-3
D: .
J: TRBJ1-1
CDR3: CASSPAGTVNTEAFF
DNA: TGTGCCAGCAGCCCAGCCGGGACGGTGAACACTGAAGCTTTCTTT